This T cell receptor (beta chain) was observed in a study of siplizumab effects on memory and regulatory T cells. As regards this clone: The antigen is not known.

Assays were performed on about 97,000 TCR templates per sample. Clones were read by immunoSEQ multiplex PCR, and TCRdb kept only the in-frame ones, dropping some. The sample shows approximately 100,000 clones, about nine tenths of them seen only once. This CDR3 comprises 17 residues. V lost 0 bases to trimming and J lost 2 bases, with 14 bases between them. Germline CDR1 and CDR2: SGHRS and YFSETQ. Study-wide findings and caveats: The study found that siplizumab significantly reduced alloreactive sequences traceable to unstimulated CD4+ memory cells.

The TCR was taken from a human donor in good health. Some clones in this sample may be carry-over from other donors' samples. Specimen: CD4+ T cells sorted from blood. The chain employs TRBV5-1 and TRBJ2-2; D not certain. Written as DNA, the CDR3 is TGCGCCAGCAGCTTGGGATACATAAACGTTAACACCGGGGAGCTGTTTTTT. Its protein product is CASSLGYINVNTGELFF. Together with reference TRBV5-1 and TRBJ2-2, the CDR3 gives the full variable domain: KAGVTQTPRYLIKTRGQQVTLSCSPISGHRSVSWYQQTPGQGLQFLFEYFSETQRNKGNFPGRFSGRQFSNSRSEMNVSTLELGDSALYLCASSLGYINVNTGELFFGEGSRLTVL.